Below, 9 T cell receptor beta chains from the same sample are listed, as sequenced in a study of early T cells in non-severe SARS-CoV-2 infection (dated by TCRdb to the early 2020s). Preparation of the library involved 5' RACE. Sequencing was carried out with a NextSeq 500. TCRdb's own reprocessing of the public reads used fastp at Q25 and MiXCR and kept productive beta chains. CDR3 protein duplicates are merged, each entry listing the most common genes and DNA. This sample holds around 110,000 distinct CDR3 sequences; 8.5% to 14% were observed only once. The ten biggest clones cover approximately 6.9% of the sample. The source material was whole blood. These receptor sequences come from an adult who was a healthcare worker with PCR-confirmed SARS-CoV-2 infection or an uninfected control (not recorded which).

This clonotype was recorded at least ten times. The V call is TRBV20-1, the J call TRBJ2-1; no clear D. Germline loops: CDR1 DFQATT, CDR2 SNEGSKA (reference sequence). Trimming took 6 bases from V and 3 from J, leaving 6 bases between them. The CDR3 has 11 amino acids. The CDR3 is CSAALYNEQFF. The CDR3 region has the DNA TGCAGTGCCGCCCTCTACAATGAGCAGTTCTTC.

This clonotype was picked up many times. The J gene is TRBJ2-1, the V gene TRBV13, with D tentatively TRBD2 (6 bases). Trimming left V 6 bases short and J 1 base short, with 13 bases between. The CDR3 sequence is 15 residues long. From germline, CDR1 is PRHDT and CDR2 FYEKMQ (reference sequence). The CDR3 here is CASSPRRDSYNEQFF. In DNA, the CDR3 is TGTGCCAGCAGTCCTCGGAGGGATTCCTACAATGAGCAGTTCTTC.

The V call is TRBV28, the J call TRBJ1-1, with D perhaps matching TRBD1 (6 bases). This CDR3 is 15 amino acids long. Looked up from germline, CDR1 is MDHEN and CDR2 is SYDVKM. The V end was cut by 5 bases, the J end by 1 base, with 14 bases between. CDR3 DNA: TGTGCCAGCAGTCTCAGTCAGGGGACGAACACTGAAGCTTTCTTT. Protein sequence: CASSLSQGTNTEAFF.

This clonotype occurred a few times. The rearrangement uses TRBV28 and TRBJ2-1; 10 bases are shared with TRBD2. The V and J ends lost 2 bases and 6 bases, in that order; junction bases with no gene match: 7. CDR1 and CDR2 from the germline V gene are MDHEN and SYDVKM. This CDR3 spans 16 amino acids. CDR3 DNA: TGTGCCAGCAGTTTAAACCTAGCGGGAGAGGGCAATGAGCAGTTCTTC. It yields the protein CASSLNLAGEGNEQFF.

In this sample, this clonotype turned up many times. This chain joins TRBV18 and TRBJ2-1; 11 bases align to TRBD2. CDR3 size: 14 residues. V dropped 2 bases and J dropped 7; count of bases not matched to a gene: 1. The germline V gene has CDR1 KGHSH and CDR2 LQKENI. CDR3 sequence reads: CASSPVAGGNEQFF. Written as DNA, the CDR3 is TGTGCCAGCTCACCAGTAGCGGGAGGGAATGAGCAGTTCTTC.

The chain links TRBV23-1 to TRBJ2-4; either TRBD1 or TRBD2 may fit D (9 bases each). Being an ORF, TRBV23-1 has a function that is uncertain. V was pared by 6 bases and J by 2 bases, with 23 bases between. The CDR3 runs to 18 residues. The CDR3 nucleotides are TGCGCCAGCAGGGACAGGGGATATAGCGGGAGTTCCAAAAACATTCAGTACTTC. Its protein is CASRDRGYSGSSKNIQYF.

There are many counts of this clonotype. This rearrangement joins TRBV10-3 to TRBJ1-2; D might be TRBD1 (5 bases). CDR1 ENHRY and CDR2 SYGVKD come from the germline V gene. CDR3 length: 15 residues. Trimming removed 7 bases at V and 5 bases at J, with 20 bases between. The CDR3 coding sequence is TGTGCCATCACTCCAACTGGGACCTCCGATTATGGCTACACCTTC. It is translated as CAITPTGTSDYGYTF.

This clonotype was detected many times. The chain couples TRBV10-3 to TRBJ1-1; 8 nucleotides align to TRBD1. The CDR3 covers 12 residues. V gave up 8 bases and J gave up 7 bases; unmatched junction bases: 6. Germline-derived CDR1 and CDR2 are ENHRY and SYGVKD. CDR3 nucleotides: TGTGCCATCTCCCGTGGACAGGGTGAAGCTTTCTTT. Translation: CAISRGQGEAFF.

This clonotype was counted between two and nine times. The chain joins TRBV4-3 to TRBJ1-2; 9 bases line up with TRBD1. The germline gives CDR1 LGHNA, CDR2 YSLEER. This CDR3 is built from 16 residues. The J segment lost 4 bases and the V segment lost 0 bases, leaving 6 bases of the junction unmatched. In nucleotides, the CDR3 is TGCGCCAGCAGCCAAGATGGACAGGGGCCCTTCTATGGCTACACCTTC. This sequence encodes CASSQDGQGPFYGYTF.